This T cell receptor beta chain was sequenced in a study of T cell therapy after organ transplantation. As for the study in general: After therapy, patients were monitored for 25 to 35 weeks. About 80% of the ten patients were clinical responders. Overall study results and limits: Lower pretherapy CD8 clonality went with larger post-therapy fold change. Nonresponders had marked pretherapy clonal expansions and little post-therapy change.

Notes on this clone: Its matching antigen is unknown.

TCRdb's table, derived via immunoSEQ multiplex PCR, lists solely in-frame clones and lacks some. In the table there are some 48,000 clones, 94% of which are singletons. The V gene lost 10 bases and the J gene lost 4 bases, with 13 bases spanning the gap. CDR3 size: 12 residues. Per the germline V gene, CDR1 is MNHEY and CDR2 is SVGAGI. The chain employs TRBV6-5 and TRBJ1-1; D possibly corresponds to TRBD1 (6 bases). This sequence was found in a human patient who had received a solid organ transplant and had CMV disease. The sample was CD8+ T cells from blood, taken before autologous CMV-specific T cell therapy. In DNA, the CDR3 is TGTGCCACCCGACAGGTGAGCACTGAAGCTTTCTTT. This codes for CATRQVSTEAFF.